This T cell receptor (beta chain) was captured in a study of shared clonotypes between healthy human individuals (dated by TCRdb to about 2020). The study in broad terms: Three men and two women, aged 18 to 49 years, made up the cohort. For each donor, three plates each were used for CD4 naive and CD4 memory, two plates were used for CD8 naive, and one plate was used for CD8 memory. To estimate repertoire size and how much clonotype sharing occurs between individuals, the study deeply sequenced the blood TCR repertoires of 4 to 6 healthy adults. Different laboratories and diverse techniques were used to prepare libraries and sequence TCR repertoires, to increase sequencing depth and limit assay-specific biases. Between about 0.8 and 9 billion PBMCs per donor were obtained by leukapheresis. Beyond this particular receptor, the publication reports: The genetic and exposure-history diversity represented was limited by the small number of donors. Incomplete sequencing was indicated by rarefaction of sorted-subset datasets, despite the large sequencing depth. Larger estimated clonotype richness was generally found for naive subsets than for memory subsets. Based on pairwise subsampling, the degree of clonotype sharing among donors was expected to be affected by sequencing depth. When four donors were compared, the shared fraction of clonotypes was roughly 4.8% for naive CD4, over 3% for naive CD8, 2% to 2.5% for memory CD4, and 0.4% for memory CD8. Only blood was sampled, and tissue TCR repertoires likely differ from those in blood. Compared with non-shared clonotypes, the clonotypes found in all four sorted-subset donors had higher generation probabilities.

Using the deep immunoSEQ assay, TCR CDR3 regions were amplified from genomic DNA by multiplex PCR. Genomic DNA extracted from each cell subset was distributed evenly over all wells of several immunoSEQ 96-well plates, and each plate served as one replicate. For sorted subsets, around 200 ng genomic DNA, equal to about 30,000 T cell genomes, was loaded into each replicate PCR. Purified libraries were quantified with a Qubit 3.0 fluorometer, sized on a Bioanalyzer 2100, and re-quantified with the KAPA Library Quantification kit. Every immunoSEQ 96-well plate was sequenced on a separate single-read 150-cycle Illumina NextSeq 550 flow cell. The published analysis was carried out like this. Because the immunoSEQ output included only junctional sequences and no quality scores, the filtering could not be the same as the filtering used for full-length reads. To assign V/J genes and CDR3, sequences were annotated using PyIR, a Python wrapper for IgBLAST v1.9, with IMGT germline references. Reads were filtered out if the reads had weak V/J assignments (E-value above 1e-6), no CDR3, stop codons, out-of-frame junctions, or ambiguous translated residues. V3J clonotypes were defined by identical inferred V gene, J gene, and CDR3 amino acid sequence. Percentage overlap between repertoires was computed as shared unique clonotypes divided by the size of the smaller repertoire. RTK rarefaction, the Chao1 estimator, and Recon v2.1 estimates of unobserved clonotypes were used to assess repertoire richness. Generation probabilities for all TCRbeta clonotypes obtained by the gDNA method from four donors were computed using OLGA. The source is immuneACCESS, and TCRdb retained only in-frame sequences with V and J called. Part of the clones is not carried over; for the studies checked, unresolved V genes explain less than half of this, and the remainder is unexplained. V and J calls plus clone size are reproduced from that table; the DNA served to infer D and trimming. The sample profile shows about 2 million clones; roughly 95% of them were found once. Clones ranked in the top ten supply 0.95% to 1.5% of the sample.

CD8 naive samples were CD45RO-negative cells positively selected for CCR7, giving a CD45RA+CCR7+ population that excluded TemRA cells. Healthy HIV-negative adults with no recently reported acute infections or vaccinations were included as donors. Every donor was a Caucasian adult residing in Nashville, Tennessee, USA. Blood was obtained by leukapheresis, after which PBMCs were separated by Ficoll-Histopaque density gradient centrifugation and cryopreserved in liquid nitrogen vapor phase. Analytical flow cytometry was used to check the purity and quantity of every magnetically sorted T cell population. Genomic DNA was isolated from each sorted fraction and quantified by UV absorbance on a Nanodrop 2000c. V was cut back by 5 bases and J by 3 bases, leaving a gap of 18 bases between them. CDR1 and CDR2 are drawn from the germline V gene: SGHRS, YFSETQ. The CDR3 starts with the cysteine, ends with the phenylalanine, and has 15 residues. Solely the CDR3 DNA is kept, with 45 bases framed from the first base.

For this clone: What this receptor recognizes is not known. No much larger clone is present one base from it, and per-base qualities are unavailable.

The sequenced sample consisted of naive CD8+ T cells sorted from blood. The label giving this sample's cell subset or site can be read as: CD45RA+CCR7+. The TCR originated in a young man in good health. The sequence joins TRBV5-1 to TRBJ2-7; TRBD2 is a weak D gene call, 5 bases matching. The nucleotide sequence is given as TGCGCCAGCAGTTACCTTGGAGGAACGAGCTACGAGCAGTACTTC. Its coded protein is CASSYLGGTSYEQYF.